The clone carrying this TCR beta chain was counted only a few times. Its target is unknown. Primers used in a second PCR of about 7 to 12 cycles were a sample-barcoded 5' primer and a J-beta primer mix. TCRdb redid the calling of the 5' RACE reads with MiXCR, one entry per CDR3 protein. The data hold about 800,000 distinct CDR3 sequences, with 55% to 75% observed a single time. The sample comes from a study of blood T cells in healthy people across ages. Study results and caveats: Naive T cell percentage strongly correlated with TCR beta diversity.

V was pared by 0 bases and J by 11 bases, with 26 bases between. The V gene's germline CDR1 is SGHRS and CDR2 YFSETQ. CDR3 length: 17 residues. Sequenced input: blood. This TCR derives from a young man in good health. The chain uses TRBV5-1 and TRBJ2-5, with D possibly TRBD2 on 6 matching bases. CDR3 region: CASSLEGLRVLGGGQYF. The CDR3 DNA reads TGCGCCAGCAGCTTGGAGGGTCTTAGAGTCCTCGGTGGGGGGCAGTACTTC.